This is a list of T cell receptor beta chains from one sample in a study of blood T cell repertoires in COVID-19. Method: immunoSEQ multiplex PCR; TCRdb's copy keeps in-frame clones and lacks some. The sample contains a few hundred thousand clones, 85% to 90% of which appear only once. Source material: PBMCs or T cells enriched from blood (not recorded which). The receptors were sampled from a woman aged 40 to 50 who had recovered from COVID-19. The CDR3 runs from the conserved cysteine through the conserved F or W. A D gene is named only where the DNA matches it firmly. Clone size is stated in some rows and not others, as once, few, many or a class when expanded.

D gene | J gene | V gene | clone size | CDR3 DNA | CDR3 protein
NA | TRBJ2-3 | TRBV19 | NA | TGTGCCAGTAGTATTGTCGGTCGGCAGGGCACAGATACGCAGTATTTT | CASSIVGRQGTDTQYF
TRBD1 | TRBJ1-4 | TRBV7-9 | NA | TGTGCCAGCAGCTTTGGGACAGAGAATGAAAAACTGTTTTTT | CASSFGTENEKLFF
NA | TRBJ1-6 | TRBV9 | NA | TGTGCCAGCAGCGTAGCCGGCGACCGAGGACCCCTCCACTTT | CASSVAGDRGPLHF
NA | TRBJ2-5 | TRBV7-9 | NA | TGTGCCAGCAGCTTACTAGAGACCCAGTACTTC | CASSLLETQYF
TRBD1 | TRBJ1-1 | TRBV7-8 | NA | TGTGCCAGCAGCTTAAACAGGGGGCAAATTGAAGCTTTCTTT | CASSLNRGQIEAFF
NA | TRBJ2-7 | TRBV5-5 | once | TGTGCCAGCAGCAAACTACTAGGGAACTACGAGCAGTACTTC | CASSKLLGNYEQYF
TRBD2 | TRBJ2-5 | TRBV7-9 | NA | TGTGCCAGCAGCTCTAGGACTAGCGGGAGGCAAGAGACCCAGTACTTC | CASSSRTSGRQETQYF
NA | TRBJ1-5 | TRBV12-1 | NA | TGTGCCAGCAGCCTAATCGGGACAGGGTCGGCGCCCCAGCATTTT | CASSLIGTGSAPQHF
NA | TRBJ2-7 | TRBV5-8 | NA | TGTGCCAGCAGCTTCGGGAGTGCCTCCTACGAGCAGTACTTC | CASSFGSASYEQYF
NA | TRBJ1-6 | TRBV27 | NA | TGTGCCAGCAGTTCATCCGGGCGGGGTGGGTCACCCCTCCACTTT | CASSSSGRGGSPLHF
NA | TRBJ1-3 | TRBV12-3/TRBV12-4 | NA | TGTGCCAGCAGCGGTTTCTCTGGAAACACCATATATTTT | CASSGFSGNTIYF
NA | TRBJ1-3 | TRBV11-2 | few | TGTGCCAGCAGCTTAGATACCAGCTCTGGAAACACCATATATTTT | CASSLDTSSGNTIYF
NA | TRBJ1-3 | TRBV2 | NA | TGTGCCAGCAGCGGAGGTGGAAACACCATATATTTT | CASSGGGNTIYF
NA | TRBJ1-5 | TRBV2 | NA | TGTGCCAGCAGTGACAGGGGAGTGGGTCAGCCCCAGCATTTT | CASSDRGVGQPQHF
TRBD2 | TRBJ2-1 | TRBV19 | NA | TGTGCCAGTAGTACATTAGCGGGGGGGTCCCGCAATGAGCAGTTCTTC | CASSTLAGGSRNEQFF
TRBD2 | TRBJ2-5 | TRBV27 | NA | TGTGCCAGCAGCCAGGGGGGACTAGCGGGAGTATTCCAAGAGACCCAGTACTTC | CASSQGGLAGVFQETQYF
TRBD2 | TRBJ2-1 | TRBV7-9 | NA | TGTGCCAGCAGCTTGACTAGCGGGGAGGTCAATGAGCAGTTCTTC | CASSLTSGEVNEQFF
TRBD1 | TRBJ1-1 | TRBV7-8 | NA | TGTGCCAGCAGTCCGGGGCGCGAGGGGGCAAAGGGGACTGAAGCTTTCTTT | CASSPGREGAKGTEAFF
NA | TRBJ1-3 | TRBV10-3 | NA | TGTGCCATCAGCCCCCAGGGGCAGGGAAACACCATATATTTT | CAISPQGQGNTIYF
NA | TRBJ1-5 | TRBV4-1 | once | TGCGCCAGCAGCCCGTACGGGGGGCTTCAGCCCCAGCATTTT | CASSPYGGLQPQHF
TRBD1 | TRBJ2-2 | TRBV5-5 | NA | TGTGCCAGCAGCTTGAGCCCAGGGGGCCTGGTGAACACCGGGGAGCTGTTTTTT | CASSLSPGGLVNTGELFF
NA | TRBJ2-2 | TRBV29-1 | NA | TGCAGCGTCCTCCGGGACACCCTGGACGGGGAGCTGTTTTTT | CSVLRDTLDGELFF
NA | TRBJ2-1 | TRBV11-2 | NA | TGTGCCAGCAGCTTAAGGGGGAGGGCTAGCACCAATGAGCAGTTCTTC | CASSLRGRASTNEQFF
NA | TRBJ1-5 | TRBV19 | once | TGTGCCAGTAGAGGGGAAGGAGATCAGCCCCAGCATTTT | CASRGEGDQPQHF
NA | TRBJ2-7 | TRBV12-2 | once | TGTGCAAGTCGCTTACACGGGATAAACTACGAGCAGTACTTC | CASRLHGINYEQYF
TRBD2 | TRBJ2-1 | TRBV6-4 | NA | TGTGCCAGCAGCAAAAGAGCGGGACCTTCCTACAATGAGCAGTTCTTC | CASSKRAGPSYNEQFF
TRBD1 | TRBJ2-3 | TRBV19 | once | TGTGCCAGTAGTATGGACAGGGTACGTCTTCGTACAGATACGCAGTATTTT | CASSMDRVRLRTDTQYF
NA | TRBJ1-1 | TRBV4-2 | NA | TGTGCCAGCAGCCAAGGAGTGCTGAACACTGAAGCTTTCTTT | CASSQGVLNTEAFF
NA | TRBJ1-2 | TRBV9 | once | TGTGCCAGCAGCGTAGCAGAAGACAGAAGCTATGGCTACACCTTC | CASSVAEDRSYGYTF
TRBD1 | TRBJ1-4 | TRBV7-2 | NA | TGTGCCAGCAGCTTGGCAGGGGGAACTAATGAAAAACTGTTTTTT | CASSLAGGTNEKLFF
NA | TRBJ2-1 | TRBV12-5 | NA | TGTGCTAGTGGAGTAGCGGCCCTCTCCTACAATGAGCAGTTCTTC | CASGVAALSYNEQFF
NA | TRBJ2-5 | TRBV6-5 | NA | TGTGCCAGCAGTTACTCTACGGGCGGGGAGACCCAGTACTTC | CASSYSTGGETQYF
NA | TRBJ1-1 | TRBV5-8 | NA | TGTGCCAGCAGCTGGGGGGGCGCAACTGAAGCTTTCTTT | CASSWGGATEAFF
NA | TRBJ2-7 | TRBV30 | few | TGTGCCTGGAGTAGAGGGGGGGGCTCCTACGAGCAGTACTTC | CAWSRGGGSYEQYF
TRBD2 | TRBJ2-3 | TRBV11-3 | few | TGTGCCAGCAGCACAGGCTCTAGCGGTAGCACAGATACGCAGTATTTT | CASSTGSSGSTDTQYF
TRBD1 | TRBJ1-2 | TRBV2 | NA | TGTGCCAGCAGCTCGGACAGGGGGCATGGCTACACCTTC | CASSSDRGHGYTF
TRBD1 | TRBJ1-4 | TRBV7-9 | NA | TGTGCCAGCAGCGGGGACAGTTGGAGAAAACTGTTTTTT | CASSGDSWRKLFF
NA | TRBJ2-7 | TRBV24-1 | NA | TGTGCCACCAGTGATGGGACTCTCGGGAGCAGGTACTTC | CATSDGTLGSRYF
NA | TRBJ1-5 | TRBV25-1 | NA | TGTGCCAGCAGTGATGGTCAGGGGTATCAGCCCCAGCATTTT | CASSDGQGYQPQHF
TRBD2 | TRBJ2-3 | TRBV7-6 | once | TGTGCCAGCAGCCCAACGTCCTTTCTAGCGGACACAGATACGCAGTATTTT | CASSPTSFLADTDTQYF
TRBD1 | TRBJ1-3 | TRBV7-9 | NA | TGTGCCAGCAACCCCGGACAGGCAATCTCTGGAAACACCATATATTTT | CASNPGQAISGNTIYF
NA | TRBJ1-2 | TRBV7-9 | NA | TGTGCCAGCAGCCGATGGGAGGCGGTGCGGGGCTACACCTTC | CASSRWEAVRGYTF
NA | TRBJ1-1 | TRBV28 | NA | TGTGCCAGCAGTTTTAGTGTCAGGAAGAACACTGAAGCTTTCTTT | CASSFSVRKNTEAFF
NA | TRBJ1-2 | TRBV27 | NA | TGTGCCAGCAGTCCCGGACCGCAAGGGGATGGCTACACCTTC | CASSPGPQGDGYTF
NA | TRBJ1-1 | TRBV5-1 | few | TGCGCCAGCAGCTTGGTAGATATGAACACTGAAGCTTTCTTT | CASSLVDMNTEAFF
TRBD2 | TRBJ2-7 | TRBV9 | once | TGTGCCAGCAGCCCCCGACTAGCGGGGGTCCCCTACGAGCAGTACTTC | CASSPRLAGVPYEQYF
TRBD1 | TRBJ1-1 | TRBV27 | NA | TGTGCCAGCAGTCTACACAGGGGGGGTGAAGCTTTCTTT | CASSLHRGGEAFF
NA | TRBJ1-2 | TRBV4-2 | once | TGTGCCAGCAGCCAAGAAAGGAGGGGCTACACCTTC | CASSQERRGYTF
NA | TRBJ1-1 | TRBV7-2 | NA | TGTGCCAGCAGCTTGAGGCAGCCGAACACTGAAGCTTTCTTT | CASSLRQPNTEAFF
TRBD1 | TRBJ1-2 | TRBV28 | NA | TGTGCCAGCAGTTTAGCGGACAGGCTTAACTATGGCTACACCTTC | CASSLADRLNYGYTF
TRBD1 | TRBJ2-7 | TRBV11-3 | NA | TGTGCCAGCAGCTTACGGGACAGATCCTACGAGCAGTACTTC | CASSLRDRSYEQYF
NA | TRBJ2-7 | TRBV27 | NA | TGTGCCAGCAGTTTATCGAGTGATCCCTCCTACGAGCAGTACTTC | CASSLSSDPSYEQYF
TRBD2 | TRBJ2-7 | TRBV27 | NA | TGTGCCAGCAGTTTAAGTCGCGGGAGTTCCTACGAGCAGTACTTC | CASSLSRGSSYEQYF
NA | TRBJ1-4 | TRBV5-1 | NA | TGCGCCAGCAGCCCGGCGGTAGGAGAAAAACTGTTTTTT | CASSPAVGEKLFF
TRBD1 | TRBJ1-3 | TRBV2 | NA | TGTGCCAGCAGACCCACAGGGGGCTCTGGAAACACCATATATTTT | CASRPTGGSGNTIYF
NA | TRBJ2-5 | TRBV19 | NA | TGTGCCAGTAGGACAGGTAACCAAGAGACCCAGTACTTC | CASRTGNQETQYF
TRBD1 | TRBJ1-1 | TRBV20-1 | once | TGCAGTGCTTTTGGGACAGTCGAAGCTTTCTTT | CSAFGTVEAFF
TRBD2 | TRBJ2-3 | TRBV7-6 | NA | TGTGCCAGCAGCTTAGAGATAGCGGGAGTACCAGATACGCAGTATTTT | CASSLEIAGVPDTQYF
NA | TRBJ1-2 | TRBV28 | NA | TGTGCCAGCAGTTTAGGCGAGCGCAGCTATGGCTACACCTTC | CASSLGERSYGYTF